One and the same sample provided the 29 T cell receptor beta chains below, sequenced in a study of T-cell memory formation after mild COVID-19 listed by TCRdb under 2021. Library preparation employed 5' RACE. Sequencer: Illumina NovaSeq 6000. Using fastp trimming at Q25 and MiXCR clonotype assembly, TCRdb reanalyzed the public sequencing data and kept in-frame beta chains. Every CDR3 protein is listed once, alongside the most common genes and DNA of its rows. In this sample the table shows approximately 580,000 distinct CDR3 sequences, roughly 21% of which occur a single time. The ten largest account for around an eighth of the sample. Sequencing was performed on PBMCs or a T cell subset sorted from them (not recorded which). These receptors originate from an adult woman who had mild COVID-19 (a few samples of this study predate the infection). The sample titles of this study are shuffled in the database, so cell type and time point are left out; the donor was told from shared clones.

J is TRBJ2-5 and V is TRBV14; D ambiguous. CDR1 is SGHDN and CDR2 is FVKESK in the germline V gene. The CDR3 extends over 16 amino acids. V was pared by 4 bases and J by 0 bases, with 15 bases between. DNA of the CDR3: TGTGCCAGCAGCCCCCGACTTCTAGAAGACCAAGAGACCCAGTACTTC. It translates to CASSPRLLEDQETQYF.

A few counts support this clonotype. The chain employs TRBV29-1 and TRBJ1-2; no firm D call. The CDR3 has 12 residues. Trimming took 2 bases from V and 8 from J, leaving 12 bases between them. Germline CDR1 and CDR2: SQVTM and ANQGSEA. CDR3 bases: TGCAGCGTTGAATTGGCAGTCAAAGGCTACACCTTC. Residues: CSVELAVKGYTF.

The table lists this clonotype with a few counts. The chain couples TRBV20-1 to TRBJ2-5; 7 nucleotides align to TRBD2. V lost 5 bases and J lost 1; bases outside the gene matches: 13. CDR3 length: 16 residues. Per germline, CDR1 DFQATT and CDR2 SNEGSKA (reference sequence). Here the CDR3 reads CSAPIPGRLAQETQYF. Written as DNA, the CDR3 is TGCAGTGCTCCCATCCCGGGGCGACTAGCCCAAGAGACCCAGTACTTC.

The V and J genes are TRBV24-1 and TRBJ1-1, with a weak D call TRBD1 (6 bases). V was cut by 7 bases and J by 0 bases, with 8 bases left in between. Germline V gene lookup returns CDR1 KGHDR and CDR2 SFDVKD. This CDR3 comprises 13 residues. CDR3 region: CATRGDMNTEAFF. Written as DNA, the CDR3 is TGTGCCACCAGAGGGGACATGAACACTGAAGCTTTCTTT.

The chain is built from TRBV7-6 and TRBJ2-3; 8 nucleotides line up with TRBD2. CDR1 and CDR2 (germline): SGHVS, FNYEAQ. The ends lost 1 base at V and 3 bases at J; junction bases unmatched: 9. The length of the CDR3 is 17 residues. CDR3 in amino acids: CASSLGPRGGRTDTQYF. Written as DNA, the CDR3 is TGTGCCAGCAGCTTAGGGCCCCGCGGCGGGAGGACAGATACGCAGTATTTT.

This clonotype was counted a few times. V usage is TRBV24-1 and J usage is TRBJ1-5; a weak D match, TRBD1 (5 bases). V lost 4 bases to trimming and J lost 11 bases, with 11 bases between them. The CDR3 covers 12 residues. Germline V CDR1 and CDR2: KGHDR, SFDVKD. The CDR3 DNA is TGTGCCACCAGTGACCCCCCGGGGGCCCAGCATTTT. Its protein is CATSDPPGAQHF.

The sample holds a few counts of this clonotype. The J gene is TRBJ2-1, the V gene TRBV20-1; D is uncertain. Germline CDR1 reads DFQATT; CDR2 reads SNEGSKA (reference sequence). Trimming took off 3 bases at V and 8 bases at J, with 11 bases between the two ends. The CDR3 totals 12 residues. The chain's CDR3 is CSASPPSDEQFF. The DNA for the CDR3 is TGCAGTGCTAGTCCCCCCAGCGATGAGCAGTTCTTC.

The chain recombines TRBV18 with TRBJ2-5, with D maybe TRBD1 (6 bases). V dropped 4 bases and J dropped 6 bases, with 12 bases sitting between them. Germline V gene data show CDR1 as KGHSH and CDR2 as LQKENI. This CDR3 contains 13 residues. The CDR3 coding sequence is TGTGCCAGCTCACGGTCAGGGGAAAAGACCCAGTACTTC. It specifies CASSRSGEKTQYF.

The chain uses TRBV29-1 and TRBJ1-2; D not resolved. V dropped 3 bases and J dropped 3 bases, with 11 bases sitting between them. This CDR3 spans 13 amino acids. The V gene's germline CDR1 is SQVTM and CDR2 ANQGSEA. The CDR3 bases are TGCAGCGTTGAGGGCCAAACCCACTATGGCTACACCTTC. Its translation: CSVEGQTHYGYTF.

This clonotype was counted only a few times. The CDR3 is CASSSTAGLAGSYEQYF. CDR3 DNA: TGTGCCAGCAGCTCCACAGCAGGACTAGCGGGCTCCTACGAGCAGTACTTC. This sequence joins TRBV7-9 and TRBJ2-7; the match to TRBD2 covers 11 bases. CDR1 SEHNR and CDR2 FQNEAQ come from the germline V gene (reference sequence). This CDR3 spans 17 amino acids. Trimming cost V 4 bases and J 0 bases; bases outside gene matches: 8.

This clonotype occurred once. This chain joins TRBV19 and TRBJ2-7; 9 nucleotides align to TRBD1. V lost 6 bases to trimming and J lost 1 base; unmatched junction nucleotides: 7. This CDR3 contains 15 residues. The germline V gene encodes CDR1 LNHDA and CDR2 SQIVND (reference sequence). This CDR3 is CASRDRDRASYEQYF. The CDR3 DNA is TGTGCCAGTAGAGACCGGGACAGGGCGTCCTACGAGCAGTACTTC.

This chain links TRBV27 with TRBJ1-2; D may be TRBD1 (6 bases). Trimming removed 6 bases from V and 2 bases from J, with 13 bases in between. The CDR3 length is 14 residues. Per the germline V gene, CDR1 is MNHEY and CDR2 is SMNVEV (reference sequence). In DNA form, the CDR3 reads TGTGCCAGCAGGGGGAGGGGGACAAACTATGGCTACACCTTC. Its translation is CASRGRGTNYGYTF.

This clonotype has only a few counts. This chain joins TRBV6-5 and TRBJ2-1, with 8 positions matching TRBD1. The CDR3 covers 16 residues. Looked up from germline, CDR1 is MNHEY and CDR2 is SVGAGI. The V and J ends lost 0 bases and 9 bases, in that order; junction bases with no gene match: 10. The CDR3 loop is CASSYSGQGASAEQFF. The CDR3 coding sequence is TGTGCCAGCAGTTACTCCGGCCAGGGGGCATCGGCTGAGCAGTTCTTC.

J is TRBJ2-7 and V is TRBV5-1; TRBD2 aligns across 11 bases. Germline CDR1 SGHRS, CDR2 YFSETQ. The CDR3 runs 16 residues. Losses at the gene ends were 4 bases for V and 3 bases for J; bases not matched to a gene: 9. CDR3 region: CASSPRGTSGNYEQYF. CDR3 sequence (DNA): TGCGCCAGCAGCCCTAGGGGGACTAGCGGAAACTACGAGCAGTACTTC.

This clonotype appeared a few times. This chain connects TRBV7-8 to TRBJ1-5; possibly TRBD1 for D (5 bases). In germline, CDR1 is SGHVS, CDR2 FQNEAQ. V gave up 5 bases and J gave up 4 bases, with 18 bases separating them. The CDR3 is made up of 16 amino acids. The CDR3 sequence is CASSELQVIGNQPQHF. CDR3 sequence (DNA): TGTGCCAGCAGCGAACTACAGGTTATTGGAAATCAGCCCCAGCATTTT.

The V gene is TRBV18, the J gene TRBJ1-5, with 9 positions matching TRBD1. Per the germline V gene, CDR1 is KGHSH and CDR2 is LQKENI. The V and J ends lost 2 bases and 7 bases, in that order; junction bases with no gene match: 9. The CDR3 consists of 16 residues. The CDR3 spells CASSPKGQGGLQPQHF. CDR3 sequence (DNA): TGTGCCAGCTCACCAAAGGGACAGGGCGGGTTGCAGCCCCAGCATTTT.

This clonotype was found many times. V is TRBV7-2 and J is TRBJ1-1; no definite D call. V was trimmed by 1 base and J by 1 base, leaving 10 bases between them. Germline assignment: CDR1 SGHTA and CDR2 FQGNSA. The CDR3 consists of 15 residues. The CDR3 DNA reads as TGTGCCAGCAGCTTAGGGATTTGGGGGAACACTGAAGCTTTCTTT. It encodes CASSLGIWGNTEAFF. The whole variable domain, filled in from reference TRBV7-2 and TRBJ1-1, reads GAGVSQSPSNKVTEKGKDVELRCDPISGHTALYWYRQSLGQGLEFLIYFQGNSAPDKSGLPSDRFSAERTGGSVSTLTIQRTQQEDSAVYLCASSLGIWGNTEAFFGQGTRLTVV.

The chain carries TRBV2 and TRBJ2-2; either TRBD1 or TRBD2 may fit D (5 bases each). Trimming took 6 bases from V and 6 from J, leaving 11 bases between them. There are 13 residues in the CDR3. Germline V gives CDR1 SNHLY, CDR2 FYNNEI. CDR3 amino acids: CASSQGPAGELFF. DNA of the CDR3: TGTGCCAGCAGCCAGGGACCTGCCGGGGAGCTGTTTTTT.

This clonotype was counted at least ten times. The chain uses TRBV5-1 and TRBJ2-7, with D possibly matching TRBD1 (7 bases). Trimming removed 4 bases at V and 7 bases at J, with 21 bases between. The CDR3 is 15 residues long. In germline, CDR1 is SGHRS, CDR2 YFSETQ. The CDR3, as DNA: TGCGCCAGCAGCACCCGCGGGGACAGTTCATTAGAGCAGTACTTC. Its translation is CASSTRGDSSLEQYF.

This clonotype was detected a few times. The chain employs TRBV29-1 and TRBJ1-4; D ambiguous. Deletions cut 4 bases from V and 5 bases from J, with 11 bases between. This CDR3 has 13 amino acids. Per the germline V gene, CDR1 is SQVTM and CDR2 is ANQGSEA. The chain's CDR3 is CSVGWAPNEKLFF. The CDR3 coding sequence is TGCAGCGTTGGATGGGCCCCCAATGAAAAACTGTTTTTT.

The chain links TRBV4-1 to TRBJ2-5; 9 bases are a match to TRBD1. This CDR3 comprises 14 residues. The V gene's germline CDR1 is MGHRA and CDR2 YSYEKL. The ends lost 4 bases at V and 4 bases at J; junction bases unmatched: 4. DNA for the CDR3: TGCGCCAGCAGCCGGACAGGGGTGGCAGAGACCCAGTACTTC. As protein: CASSRTGVAETQYF.

The genes are TRBV6-1 and TRBJ2-7, with no clear D. The germline V gene has CDR1 MNHNS and CDR2 SASEGT. The germline V and J ends were trimmed by 8 bases and 8 bases, with 10 bases remaining between them. The CDR3 has 10 residues. For the CDR3, the DNA is TGTGCCAGCCGTCGGTTAAAGCAGTACTTC. Its protein is CASRRLKQYF.

V gene TRBV5-8 combines with J gene TRBJ1-1; 9 bases align to TRBD1. The CDR3 totals 15 residues. Germline lookup yields CDR1 SGHTS and CDR2 YDEGEE. Trimming at V came to 3 bases and at J to 2 bases, leaving 5 bases not matched to a gene. The CDR3 nucleotides read TGTGCCAGCAGCTCGGGACAGGGAGGAAACACTGAAGCTTTCTTT. As protein: CASSSGQGGNTEAFF.

At least ten counts were recorded for this clonotype. The chain couples TRBV20-1 to TRBJ1-1; weak D call: TRBD1 (5 bases). This CDR3 is 17 amino acids long. Per the germline V gene, CDR1 is DFQATT and CDR2 is SNEGSKA (reference sequence). The germline V and J ends were trimmed by 3 bases and 5 bases, with 25 bases remaining between them. CDR3 sequence reads: CSASGAGPRGFGTEAFF. CDR3 coding DNA: TGCAGTGCTAGTGGGGCAGGCCCTCGGGGGTTTGGAACTGAAGCTTTCTTT.

In regard to this clonotype: A clone one base away is much larger, so this may be a read error. V usage is TRBV6-5 and J usage is TRBJ1-4, with D hard to call. The CDR3 length is 16 residues. Per the germline V gene, CDR1 is MNHEY and CDR2 is SVGAGI. The V and J ends lost 6 bases and 5 bases respectively, with 19 bases between them. CDR3 DNA sequence: TGTGCCAGCAGACCCCAGCCAACCGGCTTGAATGAAAAACTGTTTTTT. It translates to CASRPQPTGLNEKLFF.

The rearrangement links TRBV7-9 to TRBJ1-1; weak D call: TRBD1 (5 bases). Germline CDR1 is SEHNR and CDR2 is FQNEAQ (reference sequence). V was clipped by 5 bases and J by 4 bases, with 20 bases between them. This CDR3 region has 16 residues. The CDR3 reads CASSRTGSGQGTEAFF. The CDR3 DNA sequence: TGTGCCAGCAGCCGGACCGGGTCAGGGCAAGGCACTGAAGCTTTCTTT.

The chain employs TRBV24-1 and TRBJ2-2, with TRBD2 matching 13 bases. After removal of 4 bases from V and 4 bases from J, the junction contained 8 bases not matched to a gene. The germline V gene encodes CDR1 KGHDR and CDR2 SFDVKD. The CDR3 is 18 residues long. CDR3 coding DNA: TGTGCCACCAGTGAGTCAGGACTAGCGGGAGAATCCACCGGGGAGCTGTTTTTT. Residues: CATSESGLAGESTGELFF.

The chain couples TRBV4-1 to TRBJ2-7; 7 bases agree with TRBD1. J was trimmed by 0 bases and V by 0 bases; bases with no gene match: 2. Germline CDR1 is MGHRA and CDR2 is YSYEKL. The CDR3 is 15 residues long. The CDR3, as DNA: TGCGCCAGCAGCCAAGAGACAGGGATCTCCTACGAGCAGTACTTC. It encodes CASSQETGISYEQYF.

This clonotype has only a few counts. This chain links TRBV5-6 with TRBJ2-7, with D tentatively TRBD1 or TRBD2 (5 bases each). The CDR3 covers 15 residues. The V end was cut by 0 bases, the J end by 2 bases, with 12 bases between. Germline assignment: CDR1 SGHDT and CDR2 YYEEEE. The CDR3 DNA reads as TGTGCCAGCAGCTTGGTATTTGGGGGTACCTACGAGCAGTACTTC. This codes for CASSLVFGGTYEQYF.